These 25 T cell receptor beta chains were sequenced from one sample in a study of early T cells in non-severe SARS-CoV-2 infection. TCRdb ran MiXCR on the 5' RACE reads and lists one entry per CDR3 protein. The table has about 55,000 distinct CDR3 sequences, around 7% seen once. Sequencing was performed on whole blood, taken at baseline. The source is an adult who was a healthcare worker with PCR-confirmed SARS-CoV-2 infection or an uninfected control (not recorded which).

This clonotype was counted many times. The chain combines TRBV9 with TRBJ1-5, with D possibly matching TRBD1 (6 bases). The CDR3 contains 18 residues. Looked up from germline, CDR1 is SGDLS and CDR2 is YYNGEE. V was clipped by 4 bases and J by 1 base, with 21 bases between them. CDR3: CASSPGGLLIPSNQPQHF. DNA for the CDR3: TGTGCCAGCAGCCCGGGGGGCTTGTTAATTCCGAGCAATCAGCCCCAGCATTTT.

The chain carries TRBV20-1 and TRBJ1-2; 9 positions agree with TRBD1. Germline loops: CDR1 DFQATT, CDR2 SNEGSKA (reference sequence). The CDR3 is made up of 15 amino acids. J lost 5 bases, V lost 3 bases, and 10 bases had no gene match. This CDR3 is CSARAQLTGGYGYTF. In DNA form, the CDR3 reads TGCAGTGCTAGGGCACAATTGACAGGGGGATATGGCTACACCTTC.

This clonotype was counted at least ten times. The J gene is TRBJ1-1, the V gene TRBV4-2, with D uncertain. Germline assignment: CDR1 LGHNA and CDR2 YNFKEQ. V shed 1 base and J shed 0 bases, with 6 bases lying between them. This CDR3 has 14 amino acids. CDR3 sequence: CASSQGDMNTEAFF. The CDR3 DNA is TGTGCCAGCAGCCAAGGTGACATGAACACTGAAGCTTTCTTT.

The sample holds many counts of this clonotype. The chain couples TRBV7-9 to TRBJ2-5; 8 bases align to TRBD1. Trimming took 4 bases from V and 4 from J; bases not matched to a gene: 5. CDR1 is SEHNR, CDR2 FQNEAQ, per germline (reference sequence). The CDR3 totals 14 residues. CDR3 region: CASSSAGGVETQYF. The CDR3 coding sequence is TGTGCCAGCAGCTCTGCAGGGGGCGTAGAGACCCAGTACTTC.

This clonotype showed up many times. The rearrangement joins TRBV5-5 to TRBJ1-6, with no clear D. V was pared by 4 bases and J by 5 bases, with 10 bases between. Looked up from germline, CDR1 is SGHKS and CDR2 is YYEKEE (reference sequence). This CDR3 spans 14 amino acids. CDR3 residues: CASSAGRHNSPLHF. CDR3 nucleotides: TGTGCCAGCAGCGCCGGTCGGCATAATTCACCCCTCCACTTT.

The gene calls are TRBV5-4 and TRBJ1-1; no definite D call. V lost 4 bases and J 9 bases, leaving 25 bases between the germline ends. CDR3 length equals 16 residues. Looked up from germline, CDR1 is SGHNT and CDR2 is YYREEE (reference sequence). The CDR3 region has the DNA TGTGCCAGCAGCCCGGGAGAGACGGCCACCACAGCAAAAGCTTTCTTT. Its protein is CASSPGETATTAKAFF.

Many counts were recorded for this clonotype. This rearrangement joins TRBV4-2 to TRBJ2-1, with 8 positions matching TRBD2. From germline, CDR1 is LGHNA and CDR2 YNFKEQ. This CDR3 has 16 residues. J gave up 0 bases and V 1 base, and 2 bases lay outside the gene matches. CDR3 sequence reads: CASSQGLASSYNEQFF. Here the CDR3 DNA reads TGTGCCAGCAGCCAAGGACTAGCGAGCTCCTACAATGAGCAGTTCTTC.

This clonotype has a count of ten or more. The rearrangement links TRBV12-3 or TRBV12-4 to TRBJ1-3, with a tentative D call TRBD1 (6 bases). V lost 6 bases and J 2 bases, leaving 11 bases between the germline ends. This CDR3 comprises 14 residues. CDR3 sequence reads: CASSPQGTGNTIYF. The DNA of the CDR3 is TGTGCCAGCAGCCCCCAGGGGACTGGAAACACCATATATTTT.

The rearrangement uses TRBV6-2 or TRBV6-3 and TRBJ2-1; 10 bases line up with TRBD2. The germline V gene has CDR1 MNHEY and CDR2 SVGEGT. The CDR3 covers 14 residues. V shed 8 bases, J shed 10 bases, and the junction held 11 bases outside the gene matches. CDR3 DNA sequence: TGTGCCAGCCGGCCGAGCGGGGGGGCCAGGGAGCAGTTCTTC. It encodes CASRPSGGAREQFF.

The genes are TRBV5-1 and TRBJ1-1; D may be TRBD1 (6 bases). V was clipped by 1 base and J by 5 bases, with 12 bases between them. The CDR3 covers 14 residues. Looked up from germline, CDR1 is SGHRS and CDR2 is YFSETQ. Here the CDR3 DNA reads TGCGCCAGCAGCTTGCCCGGGGGCGGGACTGAAGCTTTCTTT. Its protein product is CASSLPGGGTEAFF.

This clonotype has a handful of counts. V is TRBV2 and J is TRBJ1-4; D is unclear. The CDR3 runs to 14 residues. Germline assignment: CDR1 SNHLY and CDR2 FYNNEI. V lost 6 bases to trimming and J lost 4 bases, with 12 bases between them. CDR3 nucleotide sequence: TGTGCCAGCAGAGAACAGAGGATTAATGAAAAACTGTTTTTT. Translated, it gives CASREQRINEKLFF. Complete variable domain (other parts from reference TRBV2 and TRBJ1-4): EPEVTQTPSHQVTQMGQEVILRCVPISNHLYFYWYRQILGQKVEFLVSFYNNEISEKSEIFDDQFSVERPDGSNFTLKIRSTKLEDSAMYFCASREQRINEKLFFGSGTQLSVL.

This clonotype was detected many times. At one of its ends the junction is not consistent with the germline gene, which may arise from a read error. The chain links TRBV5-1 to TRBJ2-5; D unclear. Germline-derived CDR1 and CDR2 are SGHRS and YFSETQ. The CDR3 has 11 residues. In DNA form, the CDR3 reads TGTGCCAGCAGCTTGGAAGAGACCCAGTACTTC. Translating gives CASSLEETQYF.

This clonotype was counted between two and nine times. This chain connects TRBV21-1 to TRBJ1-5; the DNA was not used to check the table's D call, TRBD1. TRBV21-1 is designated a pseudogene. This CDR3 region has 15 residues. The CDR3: CASAPGRHSNQPQHF. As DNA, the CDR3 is TGTGCCAGCGCCCCCGGGAGGCATAGCAATCAGCCCCAGCATTTT.

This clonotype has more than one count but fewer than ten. The CDR3 loop reads CASSVRRDTEAFF. DNA for the CDR3: TGTGCCAGCAGCGTAAGAAGGGACACTGAAGCTTTCTTT. The gene calls are TRBV9 and TRBJ1-1; D gene unclear. The CDR3 extends over 13 amino acids. Germline V gene sequence: CDR1 SGDLS, CDR2 YYNGEE. V lost 1 base and J 3 bases, leaving 7 bases between the germline ends.

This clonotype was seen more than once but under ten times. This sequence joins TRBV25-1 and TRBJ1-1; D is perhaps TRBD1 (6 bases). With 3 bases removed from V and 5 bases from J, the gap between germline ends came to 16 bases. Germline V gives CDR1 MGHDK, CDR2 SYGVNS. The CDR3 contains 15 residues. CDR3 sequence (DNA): TGTGCCAGCAGTGAGGAGACAGGTAGAGATACTGAAGCTTTCTTT. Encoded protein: CASSEETGRDTEAFF.

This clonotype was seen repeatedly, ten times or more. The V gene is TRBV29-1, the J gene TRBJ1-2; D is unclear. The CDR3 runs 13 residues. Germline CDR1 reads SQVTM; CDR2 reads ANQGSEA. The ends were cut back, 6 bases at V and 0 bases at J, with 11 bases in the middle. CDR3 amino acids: CSVATESNYGYTF. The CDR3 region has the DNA TGCAGCGTGGCTACAGAATCTAACTATGGCTACACCTTC. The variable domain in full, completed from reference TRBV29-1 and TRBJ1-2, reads SAVISQKPSRDICQRGTSLTIQCQVDSQVTMMFWYRQQPGQSLTLIATANQGSEATYESGFVIDKFPISRPNLTFSTLTVSNMSPEDSSIYLCSVATESNYGYTFGSGTRLTVV.

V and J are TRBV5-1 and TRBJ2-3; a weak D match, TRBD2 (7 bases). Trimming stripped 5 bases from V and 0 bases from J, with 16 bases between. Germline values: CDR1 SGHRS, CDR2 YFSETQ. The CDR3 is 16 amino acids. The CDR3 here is CASRRGGGPSTDTQYF. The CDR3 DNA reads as TGCGCCAGCAGGCGGGGAGGGGGACCGAGCACAGATACGCAGTATTTT.

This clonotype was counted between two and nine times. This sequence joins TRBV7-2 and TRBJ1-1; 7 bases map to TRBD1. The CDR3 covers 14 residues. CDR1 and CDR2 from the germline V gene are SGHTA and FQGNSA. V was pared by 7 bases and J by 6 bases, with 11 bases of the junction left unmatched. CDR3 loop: CASNVGQPRSEAFF. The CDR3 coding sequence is TGTGCCAGCAACGTGGGACAGCCGCGGTCTGAAGCTTTCTTT.

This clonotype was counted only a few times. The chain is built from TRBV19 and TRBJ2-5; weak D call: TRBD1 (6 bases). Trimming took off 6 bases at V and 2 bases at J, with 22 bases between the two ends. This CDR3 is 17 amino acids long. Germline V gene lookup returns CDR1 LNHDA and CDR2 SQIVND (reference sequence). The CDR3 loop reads CASRGVTGTFNQETQYF. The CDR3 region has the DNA TGTGCCAGTAGGGGGGTCACCGGGACATTCAATCAAGAGACCCAGTACTTC.

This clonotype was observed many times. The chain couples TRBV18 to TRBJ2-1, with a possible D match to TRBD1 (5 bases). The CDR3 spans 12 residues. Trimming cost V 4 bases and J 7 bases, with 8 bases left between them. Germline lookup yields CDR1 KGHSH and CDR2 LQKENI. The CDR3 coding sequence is TGTGCCAGCTCACTTTCAGGGAATGAGCAGTTCTTC. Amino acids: CASSLSGNEQFF.

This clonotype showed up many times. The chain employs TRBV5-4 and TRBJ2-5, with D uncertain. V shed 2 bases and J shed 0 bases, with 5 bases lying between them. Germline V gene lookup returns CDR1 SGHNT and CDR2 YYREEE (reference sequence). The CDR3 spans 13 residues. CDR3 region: CASSFVNQETQYF. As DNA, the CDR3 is TGTGCCAGCAGCTTTGTAAACCAAGAGACCCAGTACTTC.

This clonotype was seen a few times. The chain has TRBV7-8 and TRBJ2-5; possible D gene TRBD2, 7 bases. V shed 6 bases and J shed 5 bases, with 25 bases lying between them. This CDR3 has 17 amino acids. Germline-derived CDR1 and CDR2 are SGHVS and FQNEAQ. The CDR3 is CASSSMAPTGGGETQYF. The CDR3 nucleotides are TGTGCCAGCAGTTCTATGGCCCCTACGGGGGGCGGGGAGACCCAGTACTTC.

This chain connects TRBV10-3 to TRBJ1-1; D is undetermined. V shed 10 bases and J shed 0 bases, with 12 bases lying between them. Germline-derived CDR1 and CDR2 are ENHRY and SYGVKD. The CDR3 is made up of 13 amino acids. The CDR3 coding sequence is TGTGCCACCAAGGGCGTTCTGAACACTGAAGCTTTCTTT. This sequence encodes CATKGVLNTEAFF.

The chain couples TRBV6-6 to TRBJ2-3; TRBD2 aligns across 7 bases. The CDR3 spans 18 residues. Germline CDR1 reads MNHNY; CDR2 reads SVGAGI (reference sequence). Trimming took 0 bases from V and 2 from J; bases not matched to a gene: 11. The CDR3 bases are TGTGCCAGCAGTTACTCTGGCGGGGGTATTTCTGCCACAGATACGCAGTATTTT. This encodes CASSYSGGGISATDTQYF.

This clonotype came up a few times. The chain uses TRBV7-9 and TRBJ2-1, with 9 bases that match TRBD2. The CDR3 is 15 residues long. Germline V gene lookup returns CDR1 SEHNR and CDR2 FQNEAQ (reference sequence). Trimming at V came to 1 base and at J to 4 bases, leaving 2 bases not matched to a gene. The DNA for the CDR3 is TGTGCCAGCAGCTTAGGACTAGCGGAGTACAATGAGCAGTTCTTC. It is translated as CASSLGLAEYNEQFF. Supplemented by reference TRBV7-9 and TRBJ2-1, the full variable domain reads DTGVSQNPRHKITKRGQNVTFRCDPISEHNRLYWYRQTLGQGPEFLTYFQNEAQLEKSRLLSDRFSAERPKGSFSTLEIQRTEQGDSAMYLCASSLGLAEYNEQFFGPGTRLTVL.